Below, one T cell receptor (beta chain) is given with its context. Clones were read by immunoSEQ multiplex PCR, and TCRdb kept only the in-frame ones, dropping some. Of over 75,000 clones listed, roughly 82% were seen once; the top ten hold 1.5% to 2%. The sample belongs to a study of control samples from healthy donors and cancer patients. This CDR3 is built from 13 residues. Between the trimmed V and J ends, which lost 7 bases and 1 base, there was a span of 8 bases. The V gene's germline CDR1 is GTSNPN and CDR2 SVGIG (reference sequence). This sequence originates from a man aged 55 to 69 in good health. This chain joins TRBV30 and TRBJ2-6, with D possibly being TRBD1 (6 bases). Sequencing was carried out using blood. The CDR3, as DNA: TGTGCCTCTGACAGGTCTGGGGCCAACGTCCTGACTTTC. Its translation is CASDRSGANVLTF. The full variable domain, its missing parts supplied by reference TRBV30 and TRBJ2-6, is SQTIHQWPATLVQPVGSPLSLECTVEGTSNPNLYWYRQAAGRGLQLLFYSVGIGQISSEVPQNLSASRPQDRQFILSSKKLLLSDSGFYLCASDRSGANVLTFGAGSRLTVL.